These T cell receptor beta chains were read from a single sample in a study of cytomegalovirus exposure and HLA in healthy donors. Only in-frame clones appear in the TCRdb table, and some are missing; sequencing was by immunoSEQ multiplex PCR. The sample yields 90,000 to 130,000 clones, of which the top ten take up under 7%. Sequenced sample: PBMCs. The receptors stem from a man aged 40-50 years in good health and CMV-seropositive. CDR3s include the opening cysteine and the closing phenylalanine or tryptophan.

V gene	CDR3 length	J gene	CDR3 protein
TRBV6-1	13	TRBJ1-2	CASSRGQVYGYTF
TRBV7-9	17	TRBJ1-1	CASSLGVATSMDTEAFF
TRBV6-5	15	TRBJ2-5	CASSPGGSGAGTQYF
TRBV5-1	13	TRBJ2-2	CASSVQGSGELFF
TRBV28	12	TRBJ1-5	CASSPVPRPQHF
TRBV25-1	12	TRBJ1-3	CASRGGVNTIYF
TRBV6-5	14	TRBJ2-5	CASSYQGNQETQYF
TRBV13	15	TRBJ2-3	CASSTRTGGTDTQYF
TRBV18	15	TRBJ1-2	CASSPNRDSADGYTF
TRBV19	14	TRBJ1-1	CASSVSLLNTEAFF